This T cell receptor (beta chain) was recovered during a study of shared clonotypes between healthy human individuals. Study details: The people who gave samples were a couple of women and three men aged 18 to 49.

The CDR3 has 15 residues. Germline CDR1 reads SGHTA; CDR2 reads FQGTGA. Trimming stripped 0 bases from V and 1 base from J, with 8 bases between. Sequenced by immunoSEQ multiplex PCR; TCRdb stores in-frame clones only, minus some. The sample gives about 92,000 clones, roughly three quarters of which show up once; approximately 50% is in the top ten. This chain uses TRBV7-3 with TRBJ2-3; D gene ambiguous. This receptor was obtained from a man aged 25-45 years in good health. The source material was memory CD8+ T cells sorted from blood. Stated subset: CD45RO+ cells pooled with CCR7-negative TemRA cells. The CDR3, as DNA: TGTGCCAGCAGCTTAACGTCGCAAGGCACAGATACGCAGTATTTT. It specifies CASSLTSQGTDTQYF.